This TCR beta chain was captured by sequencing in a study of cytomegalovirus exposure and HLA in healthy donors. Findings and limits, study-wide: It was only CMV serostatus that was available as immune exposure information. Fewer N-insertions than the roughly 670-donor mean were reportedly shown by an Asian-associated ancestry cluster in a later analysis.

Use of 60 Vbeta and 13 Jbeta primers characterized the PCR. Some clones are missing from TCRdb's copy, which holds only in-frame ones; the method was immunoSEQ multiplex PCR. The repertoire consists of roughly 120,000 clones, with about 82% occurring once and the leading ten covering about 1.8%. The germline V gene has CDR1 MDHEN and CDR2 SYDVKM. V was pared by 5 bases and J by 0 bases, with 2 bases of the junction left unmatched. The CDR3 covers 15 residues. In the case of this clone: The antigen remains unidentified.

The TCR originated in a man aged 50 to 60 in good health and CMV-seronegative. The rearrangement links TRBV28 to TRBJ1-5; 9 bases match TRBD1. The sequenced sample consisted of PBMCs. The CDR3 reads CASSTGGLSNQPQHF. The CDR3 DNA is TGTGCCAGCAGTACAGGGGGCCTTAGCAATCAGCCCCAGCATTTT.